The entry below describes one TCR beta chain. Its matching antigen is unknown. The same CDR3 arises from other DNA sequences in this sample as well. This sample was taken from a study of shared clonotypes between healthy human individuals. Study conclusions and caveats: Generation probabilities were higher for clonotypes shared across all four sorted-subset donors than for unshared ones. It was observed that approximately 5% of naive CD4 clonotypes were shared across several donors.

Data came from immunoSEQ multiplex PCR; TCRdb stores just in-frame clones and leaves some out. This sample has approximately 2,000,000 clones, with 85% to 95% found just once. The germline V gene has CDR1 SGHRS and CDR2 YFSETQ. The ends were cut back, 0 bases at V and 1 base at J, with 12 bases in the middle. This CDR3 region has 16 residues. The chain is built from TRBV5-1 and TRBJ2-3; D is ambiguous. The sample was naive CD4+ T cells from PBMCs. The subset: CD45RA+ positively selected. The clonotype was recovered from a young man in good health. Some clones in this sample may be carry-over from other donors' samples. This CDR3 reads CASSLATGPGTDTQYF. CDR3 nucleotide sequence: TGCGCCAGCAGCTTGGCCACCGGGCCTGGCACAGATACGCAGTATTTT. Combining the CDR3 with reference TRBV5-1 and TRBJ2-3 gives the whole variable domain KAGVTQTPRYLIKTRGQQVTLSCSPISGHRSVSWYQQTPGQGLQFLFEYFSETQRNKGNFPGRFSGRQFSNSRSEMNVSTLELGDSALYLCASSLATGPGTDTQYFGPGTRLTVL.